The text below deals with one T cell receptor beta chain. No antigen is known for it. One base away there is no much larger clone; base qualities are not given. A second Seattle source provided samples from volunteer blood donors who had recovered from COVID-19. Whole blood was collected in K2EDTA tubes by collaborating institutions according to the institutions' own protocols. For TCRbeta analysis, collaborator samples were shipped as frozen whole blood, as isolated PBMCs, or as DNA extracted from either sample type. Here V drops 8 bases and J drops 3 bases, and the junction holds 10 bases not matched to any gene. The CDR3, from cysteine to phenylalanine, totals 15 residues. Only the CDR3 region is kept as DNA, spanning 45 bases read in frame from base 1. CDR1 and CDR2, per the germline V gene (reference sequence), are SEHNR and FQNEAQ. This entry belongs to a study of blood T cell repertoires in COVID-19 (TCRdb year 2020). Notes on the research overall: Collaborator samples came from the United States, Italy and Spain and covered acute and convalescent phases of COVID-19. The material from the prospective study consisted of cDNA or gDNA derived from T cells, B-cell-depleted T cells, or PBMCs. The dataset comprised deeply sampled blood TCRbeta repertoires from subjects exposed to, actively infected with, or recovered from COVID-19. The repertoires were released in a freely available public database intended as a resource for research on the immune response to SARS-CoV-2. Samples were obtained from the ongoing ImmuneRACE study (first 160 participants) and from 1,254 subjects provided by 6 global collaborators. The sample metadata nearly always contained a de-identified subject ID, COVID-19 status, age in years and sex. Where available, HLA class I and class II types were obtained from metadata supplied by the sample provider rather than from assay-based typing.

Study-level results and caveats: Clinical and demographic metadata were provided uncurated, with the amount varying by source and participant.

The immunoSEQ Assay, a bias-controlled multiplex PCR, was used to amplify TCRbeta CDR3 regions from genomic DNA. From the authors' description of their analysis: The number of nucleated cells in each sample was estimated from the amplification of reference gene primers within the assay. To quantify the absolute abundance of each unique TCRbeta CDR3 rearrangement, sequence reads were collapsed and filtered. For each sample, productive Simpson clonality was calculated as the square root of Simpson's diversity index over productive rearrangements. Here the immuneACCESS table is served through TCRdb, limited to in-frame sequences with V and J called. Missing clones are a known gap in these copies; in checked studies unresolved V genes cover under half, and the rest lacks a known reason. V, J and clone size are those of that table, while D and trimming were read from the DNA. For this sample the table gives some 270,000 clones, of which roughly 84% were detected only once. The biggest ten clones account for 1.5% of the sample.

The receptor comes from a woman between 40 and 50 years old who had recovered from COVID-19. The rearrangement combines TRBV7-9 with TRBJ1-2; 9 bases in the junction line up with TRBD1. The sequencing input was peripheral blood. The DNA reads TGTGCCAGCTTCGGAGGGACAGGGTTTGACTATGGCTACACCTTC. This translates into CASFGGTGFDYGYTF. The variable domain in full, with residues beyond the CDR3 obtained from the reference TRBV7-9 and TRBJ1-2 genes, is DTGVSQNPRHKITKRGQNVTFRCDPISEHNRLYWYRQTLGQGPEFLTYFQNEAQLEKSRLLSDRFSAERPKGSFSTLEIQRTEQGDSAMYLCASFGGTGFDYGYTFGSGTRLTVV.